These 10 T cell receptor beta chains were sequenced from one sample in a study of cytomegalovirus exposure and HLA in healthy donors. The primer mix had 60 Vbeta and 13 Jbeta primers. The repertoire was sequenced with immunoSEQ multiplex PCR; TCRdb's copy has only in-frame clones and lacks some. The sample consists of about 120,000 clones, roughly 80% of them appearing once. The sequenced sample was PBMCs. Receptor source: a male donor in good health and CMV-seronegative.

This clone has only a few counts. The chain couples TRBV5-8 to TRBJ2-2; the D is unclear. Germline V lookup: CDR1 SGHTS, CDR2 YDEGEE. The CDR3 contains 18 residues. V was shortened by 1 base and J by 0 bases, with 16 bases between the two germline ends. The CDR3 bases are TGTGCCAGCAGCTTGAGGAACACTATTGCTTCGAACACCGGGGAGCTGTTTTTT. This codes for CASSLRNTIASNTGELFF.

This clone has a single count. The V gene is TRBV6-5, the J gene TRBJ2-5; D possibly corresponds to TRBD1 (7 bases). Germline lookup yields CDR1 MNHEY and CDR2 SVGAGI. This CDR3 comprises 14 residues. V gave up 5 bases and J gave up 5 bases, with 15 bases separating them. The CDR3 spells CASSSLQGRETQYF. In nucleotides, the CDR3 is TGTGCCAGCAGTAGTTTACAGGGGAGGGAGACCCAGTACTTC.

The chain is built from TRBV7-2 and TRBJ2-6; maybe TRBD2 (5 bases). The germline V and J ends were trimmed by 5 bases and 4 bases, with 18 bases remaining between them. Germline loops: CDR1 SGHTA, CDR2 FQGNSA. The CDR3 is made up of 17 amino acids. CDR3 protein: CASSPPRTGSGANVLTF. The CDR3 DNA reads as TGTGCCAGCAGCCCCCCCCGAACGGGGTCGGGGGCCAACGTCCTGACTTTC.

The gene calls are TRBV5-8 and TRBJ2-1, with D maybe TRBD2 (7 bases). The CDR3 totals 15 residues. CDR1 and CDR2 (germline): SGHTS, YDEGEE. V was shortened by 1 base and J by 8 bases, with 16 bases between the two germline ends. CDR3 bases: TGTGCCAGCAGCTTGAGGGGGTACCGGGGGGATGAGCAGTTCTTC. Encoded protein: CASSLRGYRGDEQFF.

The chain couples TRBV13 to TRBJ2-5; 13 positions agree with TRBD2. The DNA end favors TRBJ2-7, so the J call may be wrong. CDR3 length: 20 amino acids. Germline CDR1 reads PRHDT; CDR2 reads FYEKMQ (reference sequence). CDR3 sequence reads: CASSSGLAGVPSSQAYEQYF. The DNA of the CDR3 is TGTGCCAGCAGCTCCGGACTAGCGGGAGTCCCCTCTAGCCAAGCCTACGAGCAGTACTTC.

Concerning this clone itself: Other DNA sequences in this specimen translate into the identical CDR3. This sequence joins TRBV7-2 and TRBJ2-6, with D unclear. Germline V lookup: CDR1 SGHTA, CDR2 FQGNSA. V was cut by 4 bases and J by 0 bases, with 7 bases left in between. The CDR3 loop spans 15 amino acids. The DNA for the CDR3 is TGTGCCAGCAGCTCCACAAGCTCTGGGGCCAACGTCCTGACTTTC. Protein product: CASSSTSSGANVLTF.

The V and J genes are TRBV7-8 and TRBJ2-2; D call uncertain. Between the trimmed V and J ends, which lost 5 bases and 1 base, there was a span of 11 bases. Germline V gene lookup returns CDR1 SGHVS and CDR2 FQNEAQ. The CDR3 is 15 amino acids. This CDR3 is CASSPWSGNTGELFF. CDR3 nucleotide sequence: TGTGCCAGCAGCCCTTGGTCGGGGAACACCGGGGAGCTGTTTTTT. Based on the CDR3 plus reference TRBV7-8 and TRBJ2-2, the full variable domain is GAGVSQSPRYKVAKRGQDVALRCDPISGHVSLFWYQQALGQGPEFLTYFQNEAQLDKSGLPSDRFFAERPEGSVSTLKIQRTQQEDSAVYLCASSPWSGNTGELFFGEGSRLTVL.

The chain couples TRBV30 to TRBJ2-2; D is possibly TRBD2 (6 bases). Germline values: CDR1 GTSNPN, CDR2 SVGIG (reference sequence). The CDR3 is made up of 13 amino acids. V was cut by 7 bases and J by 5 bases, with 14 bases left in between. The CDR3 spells CASSPTRTGELFF. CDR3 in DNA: TGTGCCTCTTCGCCGACTAGAACCGGGGAGCTGTTTTTT.

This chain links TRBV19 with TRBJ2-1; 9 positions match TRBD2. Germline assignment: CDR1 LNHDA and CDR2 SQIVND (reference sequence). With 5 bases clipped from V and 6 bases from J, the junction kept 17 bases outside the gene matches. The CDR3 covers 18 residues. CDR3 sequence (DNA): TGTGCCAGTAGTCCCCGCGGGGATCTAGCGGGGAGCTCCAATGAGCAGTTCTTC. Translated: CASSPRGDLAGSSNEQFF.

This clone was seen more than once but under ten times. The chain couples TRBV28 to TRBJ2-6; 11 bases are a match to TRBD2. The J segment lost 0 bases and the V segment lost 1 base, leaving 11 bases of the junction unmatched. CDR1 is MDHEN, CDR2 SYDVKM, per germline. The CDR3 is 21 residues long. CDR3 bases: TGTGCCAGCAGTTTATATAGCGGGGGGGCGGGATCTAGCTCTGGGGCCAACGTCCTGACTTTC. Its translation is CASSLYSGGAGSSSGANVLTF.